Below are 11 T cell receptor beta chains sequenced from a single sample in a study of T cell responses to AZD1222 COVID-19 vaccine. Sequenced by immunoSEQ multiplex PCR; TCRdb stores in-frame clones only, minus some. Of around 110,000 clones in the sample, about 90% were seen once. The material was peripheral blood, obtained on day 0 of AZD1222 vaccination. The receptors here all came from an adult in good health.

V usage is TRBV28 and J usage is TRBJ2-1; no clear D gene. CDR1 and CDR2 from the germline V gene are MDHEN and SYDVKM. V was shortened by 7 bases and J by 0 bases, with 4 bases between the two germline ends. This CDR3 contains 12 residues. CDR3 in DNA: TGTGCCAGCAAGGGCTCCTACAATGAGCAGTTCTTC. Its protein product is CASKGSYNEQFF.

The chain recombines TRBV5-6 with TRBJ2-7; perhaps TRBD2 as D (5 bases). The CDR3 has 14 residues. V was trimmed by 5 bases and J by 6 bases, leaving 18 bases between them. Germline assignment: CDR1 SGHDT and CDR2 YYEEEE. CDR3 nucleotide sequence: TGTGCCAGCAGGGAGACCGGGAAGTCGATCGAGCAGTACTTC. Its translation: CASRETGKSIEQYF.

The chain has TRBV2 and TRBJ1-1; D ambiguous. Trimming stripped 5 bases from V and 7 bases from J, with 11 bases between. Per the germline V gene, CDR1 is SNHLY and CDR2 is FYNNEI. This CDR3 has 12 amino acids. As DNA, the CDR3 is TGTGCCAGCAGTCCTACTCACAGTGAAGCTTTCTTT. Translated: CASSPTHSEAFF.

V usage is TRBV28 and J usage is TRBJ2-1; 10 bases map to TRBD2. The V segment lost 11 bases and the J segment 1 base; nucleotides outside the gene matches: 14. Germline loops: CDR1 MDHEN, CDR2 SYDVKM. This CDR3 is 17 amino acids long. The CDR3 is CASGELAGLVSYNEQFF. The DNA for the CDR3 is TGTGCCTCCGGGGAACTAGCGGGGCTAGTATCCTACAATGAGCAGTTCTTC.

The chain links TRBV7-2 to TRBJ1-3; TRBD1 agrees at 8 bases. This CDR3 is 15 amino acids long. Germline CDR1 SGHTA, CDR2 FQGNSA. V lost 1 base, J lost 3 bases, and 2 bases stayed unmatched. The CDR3 DNA reads as TGTGCCAGCAGCTTAGTTACAGGGGGTGGAAACACCATATATTTT. It yields the protein CASSLVTGGGNTIYF.

The gene calls are TRBV9 and TRBJ2-7, with 10 bases identical to TRBD2. The CDR3 spans 15 residues. The J segment lost 4 bases and the V segment lost 4 bases, leaving 8 bases of the junction unmatched. In germline, CDR1 is SGDLS, CDR2 YYNGEE. Written as DNA, the CDR3 is TGTGCCAGCAGCATCAGCGGGGGGGCGTCTTACGAGCAGTACTTC. Amino acids: CASSISGGASYEQYF.

CDR3 sequence reads: CASSSGTVYGYTF. CDR3 DNA sequence: TGTGCCAGCAGTAGTGGGACAGTCTATGGCTACACCTTC. The chain uses TRBV12-3 or TRBV12-4 and TRBJ1-2; TRBD1 matches 7 bases. V lost 5 bases to trimming and J lost 4 bases; unmatched junction nucleotides: 4. This CDR3 comprises 13 residues.

In this sample, this clone turned up a few times. V gene TRBV7-3 combines with J gene TRBJ2-3, with 10 bases aligning to TRBD2. Germline lookup yields CDR1 SGHTA and CDR2 FQGTGA. Trimming cost V 4 bases and J 4 bases; bases outside gene matches: 2. CDR3 size: 14 residues. The CDR3 protein is CASSSGLAADTQYF. CDR3 in DNA: TGTGCCAGCAGCTCCGGACTAGCGGCAGATACGCAGTATTTT.

V and J are TRBV7-9 and TRBJ2-1; D remains unclear. V dropped 0 bases and J dropped 5 bases, with 11 bases sitting between them. Germline CDR1 SEHNR, CDR2 FQNEAQ (reference sequence). This CDR3 is built from 15 residues. DNA of the CDR3: TGTGCCAGCAGCTTAGCTACCGGTTGGAACAATGAGCAGTTCTTC. This codes for CASSLATGWNNEQFF.

The CDR3 DNA is TGTGCCAGCTCCCTACCAGACAGGGGAGTTTCACCCCTCCACTTT. Residues: CASSLPDRGVSPLHF. This chain links TRBV18 with TRBJ1-6; 8 bases are a match to TRBD1. Trimming removed 6 bases from V and 9 bases from J; junction bases left unmatched: 10. Per the germline V gene, CDR1 is KGHSH and CDR2 is LQKENI. There are 15 residues in the CDR3.

The genes are TRBV25-1 and TRBJ1-1; a possible D gene is TRBD1 (6 bases). V was clipped by 4 bases and J by 0 bases, with 9 bases between them. Germline CDR1 is MGHDK and CDR2 is SYGVNS. The CDR3 is made up of 14 amino acids. The CDR3 DNA sequence: TGTGCCAGCAGTGCGCGACAGGTGAACACTGAAGCTTTCTTT. It is translated as CASSARQVNTEAFF.